The clone carrying this T cell receptor (beta chain) was observed a single time. V dropped 5 bases and J dropped 7; count of bases not matched to a gene: 8. The germline gives CDR1 SGHDT, CDR2 YYEEEE. This CDR3 spans 15 amino acids. The data are from a study of somatic mutations in cytotoxic T cells in rheumatoid arthritis. The repertoire was sequenced with immunoSEQ multiplex PCR; TCRdb's copy has only in-frame clones and lacks some. Counted here are 13,000 or so clones, more than 75% occurring once; the ten biggest clones make up 29%. The sequence derives from an adult with rheumatoid arthritis. The specimen sequenced was CD8+ T cells sorted from blood. This sequence joins TRBV5-6 and TRBJ2-1, with 11 bases aligning to TRBD1. CDR3: CASSYGQGAFNEQFF. CDR3 nucleotide sequence: TGTGCCAGCAGTTATGGACAGGGGGCGTTTAATGAGCAGTTCTTC.